This T cell receptor beta chain appears in the sequencing data of a study of CD8 T cells in ankylosing spondylitis (dated by TCRdb to the late 2010s). Regarding the study in general: T cell receptor beta repertoires were profiled in healthy donors and ankylosing spondylitis patients so that disease-linked TCR variants could be found. The whole study cohort included 108 healthy donors and 25 ankylosing spondylitis patients. Samples of peripheral blood were taken, and for ankylosing spondylitis patients, synovial fluid was collected as well.

As to this clonotype: Its antigen remains undetermined. Relative to the germline gene, one junction end is altered; a read error may explain this.

Including the terminal cysteine and phenylalanine, the CDR3 comprises 18 residues. Only the CDR3 portion is preserved as DNA: 54 bases, with reading frame beginning at the first base. Reads for this sample came from an Illumina HiSeq 2500. Quantitative 5'-RACE with molecular barcodes was the method used to prepare the TCR beta libraries. On the study's bioinformatics: Disease-linked TCR variants were identified with a new computational method built on a probabilistic model of VDJ rearrangement. TCRdb redid the processing of the public reads, applying fastp at Q25 and MiXCR, and retained in-frame beta chains. Each entry merges the rows of one CDR3 protein and shows their most common DNA and genes. The V and J calls follow TCRdb's processing rather than the paper's. In this sample the table shows a few hundred thousand distinct CDR3 sequences, roughly 18% of which occur a single time. Of the sample, under 45% is held by the ten largest clones.

Study-wide conclusions, independent of this receptor: Some motif variants were previously reported in synovial fluid and blood of reactive arthritis patients, suggesting common disease-initiation mechanisms. The disease-linked clones showed a CD8+ phenotype and occurred at relatively low frequencies in peripheral blood. The disease-linked clones were reported as significantly enriched in matched synovial fluid samples from ankylosing spondylitis patients. A TCR beta motif made up of several highly homologous amino acid variants appeared to be characteristic of blood from ankylosing spondylitis patients.

The TCR originated in a male donor with ankylosing spondylitis. Sequencing used blood, either unsorted or a sorted T cell fraction (not recorded which). The chain is assembled from TRBV12-3 or TRBV12-4 and TRBJ2-5, with 9 central nucleotides matching TRBD2. The DNA reads as follows: TGTGCCATCAGTTTTGGTGCGGGAGGGCCGCGCGACCAAGAGACCCAGTACTTC. This gives the protein CAISFGAGGPRDQETQYF.